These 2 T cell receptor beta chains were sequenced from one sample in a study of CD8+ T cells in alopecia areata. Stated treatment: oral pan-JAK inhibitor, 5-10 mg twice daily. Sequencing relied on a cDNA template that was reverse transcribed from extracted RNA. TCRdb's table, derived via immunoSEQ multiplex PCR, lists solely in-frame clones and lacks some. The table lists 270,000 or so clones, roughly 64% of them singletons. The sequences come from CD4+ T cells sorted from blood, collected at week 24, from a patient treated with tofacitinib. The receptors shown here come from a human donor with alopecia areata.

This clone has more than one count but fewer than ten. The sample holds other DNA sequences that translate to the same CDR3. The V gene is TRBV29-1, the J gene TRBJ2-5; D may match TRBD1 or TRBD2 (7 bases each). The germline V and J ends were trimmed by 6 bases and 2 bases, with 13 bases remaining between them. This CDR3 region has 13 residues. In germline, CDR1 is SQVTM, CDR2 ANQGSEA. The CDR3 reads CSVGGTAQETQYF. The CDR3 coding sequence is TGCAGCGTGGGAGGGACAGCACAAGAGACCCAGTACTTC.

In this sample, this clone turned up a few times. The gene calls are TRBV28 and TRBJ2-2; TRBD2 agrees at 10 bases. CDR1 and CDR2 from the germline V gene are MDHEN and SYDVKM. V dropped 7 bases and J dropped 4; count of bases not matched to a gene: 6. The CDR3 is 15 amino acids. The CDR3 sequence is CASIISGGSTGELFF. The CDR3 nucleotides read TGTGCCAGCATCATTAGCGGGGGGTCCACCGGGGAGCTGTTTTTT.